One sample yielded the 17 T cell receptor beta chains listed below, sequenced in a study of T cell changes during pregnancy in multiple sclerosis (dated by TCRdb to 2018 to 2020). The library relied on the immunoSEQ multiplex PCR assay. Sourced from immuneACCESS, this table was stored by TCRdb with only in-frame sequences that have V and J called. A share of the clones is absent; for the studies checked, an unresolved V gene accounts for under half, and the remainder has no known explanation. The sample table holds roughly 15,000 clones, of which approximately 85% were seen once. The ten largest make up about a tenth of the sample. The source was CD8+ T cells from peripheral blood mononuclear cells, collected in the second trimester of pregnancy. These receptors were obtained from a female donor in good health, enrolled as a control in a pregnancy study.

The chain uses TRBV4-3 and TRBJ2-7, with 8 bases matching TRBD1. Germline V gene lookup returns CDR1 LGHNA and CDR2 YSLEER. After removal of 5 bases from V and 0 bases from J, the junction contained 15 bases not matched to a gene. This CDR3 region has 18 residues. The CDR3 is CASSGGYGGQGYSYEQYF. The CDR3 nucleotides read TGCGCCAGCAGCGGCGGGTATGGTGGACAGGGTTACTCCTACGAGCAGTACTTC.

The DNA for the CDR3 is TGTGCCAGCAGCCTTGGACAGGGTCATCAGCCCCAGCATTTT. Translated: CASSLGQGHQPQHF. The chain carries TRBV7-9 and TRBJ1-5; TRBD1 matches at 8 bases. Losses at the gene ends were 5 bases for V and 5 bases for J; bases not matched to a gene: 5. CDR3 length equals 14 residues. CDR1 is SEHNR and CDR2 is FQNEAQ in the germline V gene (reference sequence).

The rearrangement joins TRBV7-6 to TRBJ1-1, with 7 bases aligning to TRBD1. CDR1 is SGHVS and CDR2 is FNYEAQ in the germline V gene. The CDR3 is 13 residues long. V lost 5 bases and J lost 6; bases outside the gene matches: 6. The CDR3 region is CASSPRTGSEAFF. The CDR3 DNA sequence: TGTGCCAGCAGCCCCCGGACAGGATCTGAAGCTTTCTTT.

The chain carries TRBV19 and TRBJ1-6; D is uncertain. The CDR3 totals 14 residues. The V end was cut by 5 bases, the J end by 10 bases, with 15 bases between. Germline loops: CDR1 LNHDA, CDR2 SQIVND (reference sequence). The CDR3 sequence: CASSYGSEGSPLHF. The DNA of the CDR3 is TGTGCCAGTAGTTACGGGTCAGAGGGATCACCCCTCCACTTT.

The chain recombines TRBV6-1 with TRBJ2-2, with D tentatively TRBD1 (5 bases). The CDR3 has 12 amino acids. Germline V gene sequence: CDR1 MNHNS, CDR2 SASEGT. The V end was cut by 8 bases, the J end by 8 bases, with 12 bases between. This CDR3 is CASGAAPGELFF. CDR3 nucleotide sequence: TGTGCCAGCGGGGCTGCCCCAGGGGAGCTGTTTTTT.

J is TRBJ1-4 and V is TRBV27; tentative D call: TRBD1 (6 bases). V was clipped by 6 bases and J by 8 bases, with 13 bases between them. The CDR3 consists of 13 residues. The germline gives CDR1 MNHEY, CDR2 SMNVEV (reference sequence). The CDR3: CASSWGPGEKLFF. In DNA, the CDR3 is TGTGCCAGCAGCTGGGGGCCGGGGGAAAAACTGTTTTTT.

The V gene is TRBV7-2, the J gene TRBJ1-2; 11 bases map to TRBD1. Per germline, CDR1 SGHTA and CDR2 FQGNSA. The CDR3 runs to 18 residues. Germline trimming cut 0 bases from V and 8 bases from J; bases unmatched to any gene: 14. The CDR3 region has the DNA TGTGCCAGCAGCTTAGCGTTAGGGACAGGGGGGGACCGGGGAGGCTACACCTTC. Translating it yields CASSLALGTGGDRGGYTF.

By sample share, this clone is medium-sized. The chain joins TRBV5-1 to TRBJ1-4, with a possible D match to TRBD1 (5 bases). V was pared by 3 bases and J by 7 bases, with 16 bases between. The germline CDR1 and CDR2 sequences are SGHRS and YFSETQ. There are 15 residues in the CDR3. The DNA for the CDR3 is TGCGCCAGCAGCTCCTCGGCCCTTCAGGGTGAAAAACTGTTTTTT. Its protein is CASSSSALQGEKLFF.

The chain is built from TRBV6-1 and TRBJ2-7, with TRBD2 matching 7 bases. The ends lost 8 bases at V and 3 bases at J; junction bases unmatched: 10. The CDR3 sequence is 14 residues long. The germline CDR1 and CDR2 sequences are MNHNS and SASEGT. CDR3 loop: CASYGRTSYYEQYF. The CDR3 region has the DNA TGTGCCAGCTACGGGAGGACGTCTTACTACGAGCAGTACTTC.

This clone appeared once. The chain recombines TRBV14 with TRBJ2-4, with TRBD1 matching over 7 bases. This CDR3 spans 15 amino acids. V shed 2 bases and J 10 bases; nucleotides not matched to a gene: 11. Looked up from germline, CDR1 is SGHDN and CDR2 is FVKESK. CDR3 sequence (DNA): TGTGCCAGCAGCCAACTCGACAGGGCGTGGGGGATTCAGTACTTC. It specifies CASSQLDRAWGIQYF.

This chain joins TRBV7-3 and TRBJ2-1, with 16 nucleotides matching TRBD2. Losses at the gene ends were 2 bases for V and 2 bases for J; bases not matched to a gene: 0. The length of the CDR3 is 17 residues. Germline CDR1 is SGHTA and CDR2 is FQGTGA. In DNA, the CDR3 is TGTGCCAGCAGCTTAGGGACTAGCGGGGGGGCCTACAATGAGCAGTTCTTC. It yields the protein CASSLGTSGGAYNEQFF.

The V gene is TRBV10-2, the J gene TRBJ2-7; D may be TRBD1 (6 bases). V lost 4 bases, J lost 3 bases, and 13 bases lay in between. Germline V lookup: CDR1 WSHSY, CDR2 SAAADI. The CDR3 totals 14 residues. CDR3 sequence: CASSGQKGGYEQYF. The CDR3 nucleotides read TGCGCCAGCAGTGGGCAGAAAGGGGGCTACGAGCAGTACTTC.

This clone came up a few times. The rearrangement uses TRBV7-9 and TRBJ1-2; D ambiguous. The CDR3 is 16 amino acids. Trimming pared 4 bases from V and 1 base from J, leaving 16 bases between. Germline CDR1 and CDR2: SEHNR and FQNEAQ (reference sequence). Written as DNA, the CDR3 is TGTGCCAGCAGCTCGCAGGCCCTTACCAATAACTATGGCTACACCTTC. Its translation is CASSSQALTNNYGYTF.

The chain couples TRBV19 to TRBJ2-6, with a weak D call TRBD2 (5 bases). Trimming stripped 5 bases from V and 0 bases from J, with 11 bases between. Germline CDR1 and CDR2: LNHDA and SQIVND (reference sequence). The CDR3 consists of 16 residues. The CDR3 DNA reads TGTGCCAGTAGTGGTACCGAGGGCTCTGGGGCCAACGTCCTGACTTTC. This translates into CASSGTEGSGANVLTF. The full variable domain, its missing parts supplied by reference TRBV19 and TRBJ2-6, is DGGITQSPKYLFRKEGQNVTLSCEQNLNHDAMYWYRQDPGQGLRLIYYSQIVNDFQKGDIAEGYSVSREKKESFPLTVTSAQKNPTAFYLCASSGTEGSGANVLTFGAGSRLTVL.

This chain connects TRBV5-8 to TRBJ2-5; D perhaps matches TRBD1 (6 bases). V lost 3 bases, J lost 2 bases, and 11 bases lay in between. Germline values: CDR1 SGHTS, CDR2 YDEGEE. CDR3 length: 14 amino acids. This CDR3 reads CASSYETGQETQYF. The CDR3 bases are TGTGCCAGCAGCTACGAAACAGGGCAAGAGACCCAGTACTTC.

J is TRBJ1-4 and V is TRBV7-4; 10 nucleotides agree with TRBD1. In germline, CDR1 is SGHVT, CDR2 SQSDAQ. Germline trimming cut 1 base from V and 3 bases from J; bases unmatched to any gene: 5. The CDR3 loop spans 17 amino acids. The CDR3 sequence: CASSLGGTGVPNEKLFF. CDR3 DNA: TGTGCCAGCAGCTTAGGAGGGACAGGGGTTCCTAATGAAAAACTGTTTTTT.

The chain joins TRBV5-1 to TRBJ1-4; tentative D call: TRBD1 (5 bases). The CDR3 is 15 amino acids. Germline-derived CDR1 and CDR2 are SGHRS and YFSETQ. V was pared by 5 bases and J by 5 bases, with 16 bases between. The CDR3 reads CASREEGTGNEKLFF. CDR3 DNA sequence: TGCGCCAGCAGAGAGGAGGGGACGGGAAATGAAAAACTGTTTTTT.